This entry is about one T cell receptor (beta chain). Relative to its sample, this clonotype is medium-sized (0.01 to 0.1%). Its antigen has not been determined. There are no base qualities to consult, and no much larger clone falls within one base. With the library built for alpha chains, this beta chain is off target and its frequency is not meaningful. The library was generated by 5' RACE. The sample was run on a NextSeq 500. The TCR library protocol attached a unique molecular identifier to each TCR cDNA molecule to allow correction of PCR and sequencing errors. The source study handled its data this way. Decombinator tools were used for TCR identification, UMI-based error correction and CDR3 extraction. Expanded TCRs were defined as those above a frequency of 2 per 1,000, corresponding to the top 1% of the tumor frequency distribution. Each repertoire was subsampled 100 times to 5,000 TCRs, after which Renyi diversity was computed with the R vegan package. CDR3 similarity networks were built from amino acid triplet string-kernel similarity, connecting CDR3s with pairwise similarity above 0.82. The public reads were reprocessed in TCRdb via fastp at Q25 and MiXCR, keeping in-frame beta chains. Duplicate CDR3 protein sequences are folded into a single record with the most common DNA and genes. Clone size and V and J calls follow TCRdb, not the original study. The sample table records 11,000 or so distinct CDR3 sequences; roughly 4% of these occur just once. Of the sample, roughly 8% falls within the top ten clones.

The data were obtained in a study of spatial heterogeneity in lung cancer (dated by TCRdb to about 2019). The study in broad terms: Beta-chain transcripts were consistently detected in greater numbers than alpha-chain transcripts, which likely reflects a higher abundance of beta-chain transcripts. In the raw uncorrected reads, each unique combination of TCR and UMI appeared on average more than ten times. In non-small cell lung cancer, the study made a quantitative comparison of TCR alpha and beta repertoires among multiple tumor regions, matched nontumor lung and blood. Nonsynonymous mutation counts, determined by whole-exome sequencing of tumor tissue, were related to features of the TCR repertoire. Both alpha and beta chains were TCR-sequenced in hundreds of tumor regions, approximately 67 matched nontumor lung samples and 45 to 60 PBMC samples obtained at surgery.

The germline V end is reduced by 6 bases and the J end by 3 bases; junction bases left unmatched: 7. From the cysteine up to the phenylalanine, the CDR3 has a length of 14 residues. Here the CDR3 DNA is all that survives: 42 bases in frame from base 1. Reading the germline V gene (reference sequence) gives CDR1 DFQATT and CDR2 SNEGSKA. The sample's time point label, in plain terms: sample taken at primary tumor resection. For TCR sequencing, whole RNA was extracted from tumor and nontumor lung tissue, or from cryopreserved PBMC samples, and no cell sorting was done. Samples were obtained from about 69 patients with early-stage, untreated non-small cell lung cancer from the lung TRACERx cohort. Patients were selected for TCR sequencing only if sufficient RNA was available from at least two tumor regions. Before being selected, tumor and adjacent nontumor lung specimens were reviewed by a lung pathologist.

The full study reports these points: Additional single-cell paired TCR alpha and beta sequencing was considered necessary to confirm, at a functional level, the hypothesis that regional TCRs recognize regional mutations.

The receptor was derived from a male donor with early-stage non-small cell lung cancer. Sequences were derived from normal lung tissue next to the tumor, sampled at surgery. The chain joins TRBV20-1 to TRBJ1-5; 8 nucleotides in the junction match TRBD1. The DNA is TGCAGTGCCCCAGAGGGACAGGACAATCAGCCCCAGCATTTT. This translates into CSAPEGQDNQPQHF.